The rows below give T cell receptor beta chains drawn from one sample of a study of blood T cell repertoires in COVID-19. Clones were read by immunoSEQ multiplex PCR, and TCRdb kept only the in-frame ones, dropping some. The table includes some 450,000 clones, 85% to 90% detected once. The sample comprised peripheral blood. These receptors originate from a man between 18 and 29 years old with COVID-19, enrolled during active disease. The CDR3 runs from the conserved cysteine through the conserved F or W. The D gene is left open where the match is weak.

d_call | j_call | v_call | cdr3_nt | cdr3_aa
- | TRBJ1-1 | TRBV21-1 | TGTGCCAGCAGCAAATGCGGGAACATGAACACTGAAGCTTTCTTT | CASSKCGNMNTEAFF
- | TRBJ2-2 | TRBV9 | TGTGCCAGCAGCGTAGGGACAGCCTACTCGAACACCGGGGAGCTGTTTTTT | CASSVGTAYSNTGELFF
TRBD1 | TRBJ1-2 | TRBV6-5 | TGTGCCATCCGACAGGGGGCGAACTATGGCTACACCTTC | CAIRQGANYGYTF
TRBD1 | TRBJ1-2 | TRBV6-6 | TGTGCCAGCAGGGTGGGACAGCCCTCCGGCTACACCTTC | CASRVGQPSGYTF
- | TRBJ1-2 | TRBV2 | TGTGCCAGCAGTGTAAACAGGGCTGTCCCTTCCTATGGCTACACCTTC | CASSVNRAVPSYGYTF
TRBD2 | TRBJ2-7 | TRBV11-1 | TGTGCCAGCAAATCCGCCGGGGGGATCCACGAGCAGTACTTC | CASKSAGGIHEQYF
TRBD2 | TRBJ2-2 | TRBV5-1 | TGCGCCAGCAGCCCGACTAGCGGGGTGGCGTCCGGGGAGCTGTTTTTT | CASSPTSGVASGELFF
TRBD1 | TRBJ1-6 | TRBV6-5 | TGTGCCAGCAGTTACTCGTCCGGACAGGTCGGGTCACCCCTCCACTTT | CASSYSSGQVGSPLHF
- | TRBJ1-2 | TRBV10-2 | TGCGCCAGCAGTTCGGGTCCAACTGGGGGCTACACCTTC | CASSSGPTGGYTF
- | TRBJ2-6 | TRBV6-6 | TGTGCCAGCAGTTACTCGAGTTTCTCTGGGGCCAACGTCCTGACTTTC | CASSYSSFSGANVLTF
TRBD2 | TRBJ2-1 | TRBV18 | TGTGCCAGCTCACCCGGACTAGCGGGCCTCAATGAGCAGTTCTTC | CASSPGLAGLNEQFF
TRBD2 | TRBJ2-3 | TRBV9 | TGTGCCAGCAGCGTAGCTTCTGGACGAGCGGGGGGGACCGATACGCAGTATTTT | CASSVASGRAGGTDTQYF
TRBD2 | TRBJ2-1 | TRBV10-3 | TGTGCCATCAAAGAAGCGGGGAGCTCCTACAATGAGCAGTTCTTC | CAIKEAGSSYNEQFF
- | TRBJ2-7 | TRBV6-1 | TGTGCCAGCAGTGAAGCCGGGTCCGGGAACGAGCAGTACTTC | CASSEAGSGNEQYF
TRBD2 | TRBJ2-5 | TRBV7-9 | TGTGCCAGCAGCCAAGGGCGGGAGGGAAAAGAGACCCAGTACTTC | CASSQGREGKETQYF
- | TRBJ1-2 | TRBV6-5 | TGTGCCAGCACCCCAGGGACATATGGCTACACCTTC | CASTPGTYGYTF
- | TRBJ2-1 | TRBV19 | TGTGCCAGTAGTATAGATCGACAGAAAAACAATGAGCAGTTCTTC | CASSIDRQKNNEQFF
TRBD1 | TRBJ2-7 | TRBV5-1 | TGCGCCAGCAGCTTGGTGGGAGGGACAGGGTCCTACGAGCAGTACTTC | CASSLVGGTGSYEQYF